This passage covers 5 T cell receptor beta chains from one sample sequenced in a study of blood T cell repertoires in COVID-19. Repertoires were generated with immunoSEQ multiplex PCR, while TCRdb's copy carries only in-frame clones and drops some. The table records about 190,000 clones, about 88% of them present only once. Specimen: peripheral blood. These receptors all stem from a woman aged 40 to 50 who had recovered from COVID-19.

The CDR3 DNA follows: TGTGCCAGTAGTATAAAAGCGGGGGAGCAAGAGACCCAGTACTTC. As protein: CASSIKAGEQETQYF. This rearrangement joins TRBV19 to TRBJ2-5, with TRBD2 matching 8 bases. The J segment lost 2 bases and the V segment lost 2 bases, leaving 4 bases of the junction unmatched. The CDR3 spans 15 residues. From germline, CDR1 is LNHDA and CDR2 SQIVND (reference sequence).

J is TRBJ1-5 and V is TRBV28, with D hard to call. The CDR3 runs 13 residues. In germline, CDR1 is MDHEN, CDR2 SYDVKM. V was cut by 5 bases and J by 11 bases, with 16 bases left in between. The CDR3 bases are TGTGCCAGCAGTCAAGACACTCCGTGGGCCCAGCATTTT. This gives the protein CASSQDTPWAQHF.

The CDR3 loop reads CASSLAPPSGGISPQITQYF. The CDR3 bases are TGTGCCAGCAGTTTAGCGCCTCCCTCCGGCGGGATCTCCCCACAGATCACGCAGTATTTT. The rearrangement joins TRBV27 to TRBJ2-3; TRBD2 is a possible D gene (6 bases). Trimming removed 2 bases at V and 9 bases at J, with 33 bases between. Germline values: CDR1 MNHEY, CDR2 SMNVEV (reference sequence). The CDR3 is 20 amino acids.

The chain combines TRBV29-1 with TRBJ2-1; D uncertain. This CDR3 is 12 amino acids long. Germline V CDR1 and CDR2: SQVTM, ANQGSEA. V lost 3 bases and J 5 bases, leaving 8 bases between the germline ends. CDR3 DNA sequence: TGCAGCGTTGACGCCGGAGACAATGAGCAGTTCTTC. It translates to CSVDAGDNEQFF.

The CDR3 sequence: CATSDLKGTAMIGELFF. The DNA for the CDR3 is TGTGCCACCAGTGATTTGAAAGGGACAGCGATGATTGGGGAGCTGTTTTTT. The V and J genes are TRBV24-1 and TRBJ2-2, with TRBD1 matching 7 bases. CDR3 length: 17 residues. Germline CDR1 is KGHDR and CDR2 is SFDVKD. J gave up 8 bases and V 0 bases, and 11 bases lay outside the gene matches.